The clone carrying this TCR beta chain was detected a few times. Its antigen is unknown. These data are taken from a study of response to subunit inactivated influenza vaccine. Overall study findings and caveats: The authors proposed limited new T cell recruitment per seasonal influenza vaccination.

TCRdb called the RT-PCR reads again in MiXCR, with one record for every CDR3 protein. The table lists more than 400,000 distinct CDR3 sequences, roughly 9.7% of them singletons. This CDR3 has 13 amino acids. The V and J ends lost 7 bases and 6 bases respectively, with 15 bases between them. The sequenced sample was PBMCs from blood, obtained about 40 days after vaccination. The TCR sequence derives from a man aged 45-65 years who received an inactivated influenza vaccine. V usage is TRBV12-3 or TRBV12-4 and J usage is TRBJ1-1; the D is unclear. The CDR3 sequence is CASTPSSFSEAFF. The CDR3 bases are TGTGCCAGCACCCCCTCCTCATTCTCTGAAGCTTTCTTT.